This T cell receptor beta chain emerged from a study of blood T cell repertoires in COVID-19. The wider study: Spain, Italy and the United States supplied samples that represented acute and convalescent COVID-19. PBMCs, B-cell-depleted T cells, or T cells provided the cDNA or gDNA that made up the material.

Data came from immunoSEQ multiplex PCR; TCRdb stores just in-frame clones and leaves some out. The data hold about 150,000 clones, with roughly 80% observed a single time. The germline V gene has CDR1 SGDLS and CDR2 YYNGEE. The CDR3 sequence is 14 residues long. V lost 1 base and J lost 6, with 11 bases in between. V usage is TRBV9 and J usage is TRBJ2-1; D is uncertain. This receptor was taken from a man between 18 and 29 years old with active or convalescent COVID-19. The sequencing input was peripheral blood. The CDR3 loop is CASSVPQTSNEQFF. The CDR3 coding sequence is TGTGCCAGCAGCGTACCCCAAACGAGCAATGAGCAGTTCTTC.